This TCR beta chain was captured by sequencing in a study of blood T cell repertoires in COVID-19. Study at large: Samples taken during acute and convalescent COVID-19 were collected in the United States, Italy and Spain.

Participant age was roughly 18 to 95 years, and participants resided in about two dozen US areas. Allocation to cohorts depended on clinical history reported by the participants. Exposed participants encountered a COVID-19 case during the 2 weeks preceding study entry. Sequencing used immunoSEQ multiplex PCR; TCRdb keeps in-frame clones, though not all of them. The sample holds approximately 200,000 clones, 86% seen once. The CDR3 has 18 residues. The V gene end was trimmed by 6 bases and the J gene end by 3 bases; junction bases not matched to a gene: 11. CDR1 is SNHLY, CDR2 FYNNEI, per germline. This clonotype was sampled from a woman aged 25 to 39 who had been exposed to COVID-19. Sequences were obtained from PBMCs or T cells enriched from blood (not recorded which). The chain uses TRBV2 and TRBJ2-7; 16 bases are a match to TRBD2. The CDR3 sequence is CASSVGTSGGVVLYEQYF. In nucleotides, the CDR3 is TGTGCCAGCAGCGTCGGGACTAGCGGGGGGGTTGTCCTCTACGAGCAGTACTTC.